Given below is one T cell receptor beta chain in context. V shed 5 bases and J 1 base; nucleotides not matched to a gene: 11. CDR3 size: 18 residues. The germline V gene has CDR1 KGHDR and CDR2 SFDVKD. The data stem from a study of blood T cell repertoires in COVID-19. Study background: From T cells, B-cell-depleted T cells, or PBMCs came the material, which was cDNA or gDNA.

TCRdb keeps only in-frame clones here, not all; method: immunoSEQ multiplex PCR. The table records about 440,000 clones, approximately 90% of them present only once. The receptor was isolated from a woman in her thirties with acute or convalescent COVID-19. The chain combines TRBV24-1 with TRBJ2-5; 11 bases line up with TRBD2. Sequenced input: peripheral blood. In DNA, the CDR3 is TGTGCCACCAGTGGCGGGACTAGCGGCGAGCGATCCCAAGAGACCCAGTACTTC. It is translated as CATSGGTSGERSQETQYF.